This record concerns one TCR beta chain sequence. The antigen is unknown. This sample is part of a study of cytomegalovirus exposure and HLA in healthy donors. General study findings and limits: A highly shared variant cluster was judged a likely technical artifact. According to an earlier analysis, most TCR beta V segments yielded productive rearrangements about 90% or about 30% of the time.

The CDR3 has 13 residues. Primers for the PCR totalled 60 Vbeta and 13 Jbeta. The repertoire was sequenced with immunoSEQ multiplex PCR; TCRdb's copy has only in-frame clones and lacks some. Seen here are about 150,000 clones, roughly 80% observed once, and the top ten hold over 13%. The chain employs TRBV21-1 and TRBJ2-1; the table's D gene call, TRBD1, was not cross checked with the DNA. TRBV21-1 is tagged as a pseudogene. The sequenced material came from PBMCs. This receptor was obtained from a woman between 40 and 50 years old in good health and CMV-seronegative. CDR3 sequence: CASSKEWAVIRFF. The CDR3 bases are TGTGCCAGCAGCAAAGAATGGGCAGTGATTCGGTTCTTC.